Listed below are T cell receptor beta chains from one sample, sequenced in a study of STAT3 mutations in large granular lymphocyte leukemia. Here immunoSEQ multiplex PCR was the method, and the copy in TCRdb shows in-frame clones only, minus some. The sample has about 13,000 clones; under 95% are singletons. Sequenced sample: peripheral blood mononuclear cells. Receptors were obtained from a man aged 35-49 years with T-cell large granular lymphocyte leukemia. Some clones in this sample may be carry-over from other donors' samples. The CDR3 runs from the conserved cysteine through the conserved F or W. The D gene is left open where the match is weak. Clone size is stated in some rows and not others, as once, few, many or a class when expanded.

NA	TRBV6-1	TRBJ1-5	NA	CASSEMGNQPQHF	TGTGCCAGCAGTGAAATGGGAAATCAGCCCCAGCATTTT
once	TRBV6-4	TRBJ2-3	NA	CASTPGDTQYF	TGTGCCAGCACCCCCGGAGATACGCAGTATTTT
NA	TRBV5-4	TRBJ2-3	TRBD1	CASSRGQDTDTQYF	TGTGCCAGCAGCCGAGGACAGGACACAGATACGCAGTATTTT
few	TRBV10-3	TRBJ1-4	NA	CAISEGRRLATNEKLFF	TGTGCCATCAGTGAAGGACGGCGCCTAGCAACTAATGAAAAACTGTTTTTT
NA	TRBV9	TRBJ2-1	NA	CASSAGTPDREQFF	TGTGCCAGCAGCGCTGGGACACCGGATCGTGAGCAGTTCTTC
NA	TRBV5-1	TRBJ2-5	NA	CASSLEDRTWETQYF	TGCGCCAGCAGCTTGGAAGACCGGACCTGGGAGACCCAGTACTTC
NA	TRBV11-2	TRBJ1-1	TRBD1	CASSSLQGVRTEAFF	TGTGCCAGCAGCTCGTTACAGGGGGTCAGAACTGAAGCTTTCTTT
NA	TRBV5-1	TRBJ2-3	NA	CASSLLLGIDTQYF	TGCGCCAGCAGTTTGCTTTTAGGGATAGATACGCAGTATTTT
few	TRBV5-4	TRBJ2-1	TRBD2	CASSRFSGGANEQFF	TGTGCCAGCAGCCGATTTAGCGGGGGGGCCAATGAGCAGTTCTTC
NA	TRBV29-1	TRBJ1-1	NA	CSVGAAGTEAFF	TGCAGCGTTGGGGCGGCGGGCACTGAAGCTTTCTTT
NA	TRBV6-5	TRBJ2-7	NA	CASSLGRERGEQYF	TGTGCCAGCAGTCTCGGCAGGGAGAGGGGCGAGCAGTACTTC
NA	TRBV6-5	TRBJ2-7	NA	CASSYSWRALEQYF	TGTGCCAGCAGTTACTCGTGGAGGGCCCTCGAGCAGTACTTC
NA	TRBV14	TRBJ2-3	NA	CASSLGTHADTQYF	TGTGCCAGCAGCCTTGGGACGCATGCAGATACGCAGTATTTT
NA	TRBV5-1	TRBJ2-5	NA	CASTFRAPGEETQYF	TGCGCCAGCACCTTCCGGGCCCCCGGGGAAGAGACCCAGTACTTC
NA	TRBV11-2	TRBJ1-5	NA	CASTQEGLGSNQPQHF	TGTGCCAGCACCCAGGAAGGTTTGGGGAGCAATCAGCCCCAGCATTTT
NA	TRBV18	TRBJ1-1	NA	CASSLISTFQGAPEAFF	TGTGCCAGCTCACTAATAAGTACGTTTCAAGGAGCCCCTGAAGCTTTCTTT
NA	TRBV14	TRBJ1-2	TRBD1	CASSQGTGGYGYTF	TGTGCCAGCAGCCAAGGAACAGGGGGGTATGGCTACACCTTC
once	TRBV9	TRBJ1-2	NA	CASSAGTEYGYTF	TGTGCCAGCAGCGCTGGGACGGAGTATGGCTACACCTTC